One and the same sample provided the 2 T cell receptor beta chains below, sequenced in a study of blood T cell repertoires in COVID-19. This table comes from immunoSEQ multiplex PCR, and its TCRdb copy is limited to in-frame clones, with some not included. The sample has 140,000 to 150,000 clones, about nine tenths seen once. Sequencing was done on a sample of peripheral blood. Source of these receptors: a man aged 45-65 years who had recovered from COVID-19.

The chain's CDR3 is CASSRTGGSYNSPLHF. The CDR3, as DNA: TGTGCCAGCAGCCGAACAGGGGGCTCCTATAATTCACCCCTCCACTTT. The chain couples TRBV7-6 to TRBJ1-6; 8 bases agree with TRBD1. The germline gives CDR1 SGHVS, CDR2 FNYEAQ. V gave up 5 bases and J gave up 0 bases; unmatched junction bases: 3. CDR3 size: 16 residues.

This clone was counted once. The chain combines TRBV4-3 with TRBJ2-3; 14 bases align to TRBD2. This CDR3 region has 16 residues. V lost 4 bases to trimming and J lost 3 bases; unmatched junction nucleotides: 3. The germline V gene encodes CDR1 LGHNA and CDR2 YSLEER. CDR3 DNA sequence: TGCGCCAGCAGCCCTCGGACTAGCGGGGGGACAGATACGCAGTATTTT. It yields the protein CASSPRTSGGTDTQYF.